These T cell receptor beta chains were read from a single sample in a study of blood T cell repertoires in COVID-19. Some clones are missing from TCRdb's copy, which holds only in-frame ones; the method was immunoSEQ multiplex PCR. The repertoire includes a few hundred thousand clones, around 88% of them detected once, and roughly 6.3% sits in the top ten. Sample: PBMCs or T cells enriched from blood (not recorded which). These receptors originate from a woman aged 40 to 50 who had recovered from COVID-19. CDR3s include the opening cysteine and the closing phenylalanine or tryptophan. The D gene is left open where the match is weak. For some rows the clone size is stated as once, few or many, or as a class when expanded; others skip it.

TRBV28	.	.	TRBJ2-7	CASRPGGNSYEQYF	TGTGCCAGCAGACCGGGTGGTAACTCCTACGAGCAGTACTTC
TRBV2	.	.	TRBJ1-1	CASRTPGGAMGDTEAFF	TGTGCCAGCAGGACCCCGGGAGGGGCCATGGGGGACACTGAAGCTTTCTTT
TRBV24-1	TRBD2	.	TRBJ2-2	CATSDTASGGNTGELFF	TGTGCCACCAGTGATACCGCTAGCGGGGGCAACACCGGGGAGCTGTTTTTT
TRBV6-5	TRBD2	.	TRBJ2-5	CASRRLAGGQETQYF	TGTGCCAGCAGGCGACTAGCGGGAGGCCAAGAGACCCAGTACTTC
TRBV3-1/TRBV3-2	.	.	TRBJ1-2	CASSHREMNYGYTF	TGTGCCAGCAGCCACAGGGAAATGAACTATGGCTACACCTTC
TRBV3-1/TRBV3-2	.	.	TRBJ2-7	CASSQEGALSGLYEQYF	TGTGCCAGCAGCCAAGAAGGAGCCCTGTCGGGGTTATACGAGCAGTACTTC
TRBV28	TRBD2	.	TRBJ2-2	CASRRLAGNTGELFF	TGTGCCAGCCGGAGACTAGCGGGGAACACCGGGGAGCTGTTTTTT
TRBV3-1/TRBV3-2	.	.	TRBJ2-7	CASSQERAGRGREQYF	TGTGCCAGCAGCCAAGAAAGGGCTGGGAGAGGGAGGGAGCAGTACTTC
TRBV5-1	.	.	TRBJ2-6	CASSLGETGANVLTF	TGCGCCAGCAGCTTAGGGGAAACTGGGGCCAACGTCCTGACTTTC
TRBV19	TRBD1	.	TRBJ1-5	CASNPRWTGNQPQHF	TGTGCCAGTAACCCTCGTTGGACAGGGAATCAGCCCCAGCATTTT
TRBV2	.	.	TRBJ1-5	CASTEGNQPQHF	TGTGCCAGCACCGAGGGCAATCAGCCCCAGCATTTT
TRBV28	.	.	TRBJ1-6	CASSLAPDYSPLHF	TGTGCCAGCAGCCTAGCCCCCGATTATTCACCCCTCCACTTT
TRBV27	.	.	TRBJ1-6	CASRATARSYNSPLHF	TGTGCCAGCAGAGCCACAGCCCGCTCCTATAATTCACCCCTCCACTTT
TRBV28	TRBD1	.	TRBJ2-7	CASSLDRQGQYF	TGTGCCAGCAGTTTAGACCGACAGGGGCAGTACTTC
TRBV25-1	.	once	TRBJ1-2	CASSGSGADYGYTF	TGTGCCAGCAGTGGGTCAGGGGCAGATTATGGCTACACCTTC
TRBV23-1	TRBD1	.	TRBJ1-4	CASSQPGDFRGEKLFF	TGCGCCAGCAGTCAACCGGGCGATTTCAGGGGGGAAAAACTGTTTTTT
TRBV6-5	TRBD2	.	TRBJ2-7	CASSLSGRASYEQYF	TGTGCCAGCAGTTTAAGCGGGAGGGCCTCCTACGAGCAGTACTTC
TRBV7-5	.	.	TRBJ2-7	CARSLNPRQDPRTSGETPSYEQYF	TGTGCCAGAAGCTTAAACCCCCGACAGGACCCTCGGACTAGCGGGGAGACTCCCTCCTACGAGCAGTACTTC
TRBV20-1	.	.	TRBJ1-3	CSASTPRNTIYF	TGCAGTGCTAGTACCCCTCGGAACACCATATATTTT
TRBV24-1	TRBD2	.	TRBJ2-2	CATSDPRGRTSGSGVTGELFF	TGTGCCACCAGTGATCCCCGGGGCCGGACTAGCGGGAGCGGGGTCACCGGGGAGCTGTTTTTT
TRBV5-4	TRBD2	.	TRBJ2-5	CASRSSGSFQETQYF	TGTGCCAGCAGGTCTAGCGGGAGTTTTCAAGAGACCCAGTACTTC
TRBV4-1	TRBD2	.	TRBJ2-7	CASSLRLAQPAEQYF	TGCGCCAGCAGCCTGCGACTAGCCCAACCAGCCGAGCAGTACTTC
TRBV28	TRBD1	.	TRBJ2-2	CASSFMVWTGDTGELFF	TGTGCCAGCAGTTTCATGGTTTGGACAGGCGACACCGGGGAGCTGTTTTTT
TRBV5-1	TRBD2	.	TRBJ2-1	CASRRELYEQFF	TGCGCCAGCAGGCGGGAGTTATATGAGCAGTTCTTC
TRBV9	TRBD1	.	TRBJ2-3	CASSVGLGQGADTQYF	TGTGCCAGCAGCGTAGGGTTAGGACAGGGGGCAGATACGCAGTATTTT
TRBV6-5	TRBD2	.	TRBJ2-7	CASSKPGLSFYEQYF	TGTGCCAGCAGTAAGCCGGGACTATCATTTTACGAGCAGTACTTC
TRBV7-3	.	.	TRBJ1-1	CASSRGTGSNTEAFF	TGTGCCAGCAGCCGCGGGACGGGGTCTAACACTGAAGCTTTCTTT
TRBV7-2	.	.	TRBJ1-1	CASSRFEGTEAFF	TGTGCCAGCAGCAGATTTGAGGGCACTGAAGCTTTCTTT
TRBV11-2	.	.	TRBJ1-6	CASSNDRFNSPLHF	TGTGCCAGCAGTAATGACAGGTTTAATTCACCCCTCCACTTT